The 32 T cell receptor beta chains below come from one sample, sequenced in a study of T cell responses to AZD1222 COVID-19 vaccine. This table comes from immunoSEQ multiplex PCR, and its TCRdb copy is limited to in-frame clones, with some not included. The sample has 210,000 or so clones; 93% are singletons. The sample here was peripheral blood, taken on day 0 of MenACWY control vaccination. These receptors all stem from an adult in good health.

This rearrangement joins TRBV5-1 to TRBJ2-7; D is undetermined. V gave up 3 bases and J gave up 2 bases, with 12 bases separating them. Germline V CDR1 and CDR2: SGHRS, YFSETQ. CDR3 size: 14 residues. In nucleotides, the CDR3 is TGCGCCAGCAGCTCGCACGGCCGCCCCTACGAGCAGTACTTC. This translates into CASSSHGRPYEQYF.

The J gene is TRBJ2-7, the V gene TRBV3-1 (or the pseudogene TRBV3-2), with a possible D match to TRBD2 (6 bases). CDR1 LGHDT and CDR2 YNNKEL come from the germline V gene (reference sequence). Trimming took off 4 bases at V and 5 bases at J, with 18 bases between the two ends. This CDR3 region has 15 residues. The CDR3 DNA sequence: TGTGCCAGCAGCCTGTCCGGGACTGTCGACCACGAGCAGTACTTC. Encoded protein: CASSLSGTVDHEQYF.

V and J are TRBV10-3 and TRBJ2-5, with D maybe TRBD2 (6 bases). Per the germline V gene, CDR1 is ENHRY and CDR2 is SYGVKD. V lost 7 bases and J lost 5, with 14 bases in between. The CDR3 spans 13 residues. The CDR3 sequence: CAITPGDAETQYF. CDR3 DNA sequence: TGTGCCATCACCCCGGGGGACGCGGAGACCCAGTACTTC.

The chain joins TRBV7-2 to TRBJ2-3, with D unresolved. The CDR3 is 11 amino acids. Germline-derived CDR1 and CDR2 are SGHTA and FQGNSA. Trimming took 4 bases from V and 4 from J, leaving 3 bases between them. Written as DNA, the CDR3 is TGTGCCAGCAGCTCCGCAGATACGCAGTATTTT. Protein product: CASSSADTQYF.

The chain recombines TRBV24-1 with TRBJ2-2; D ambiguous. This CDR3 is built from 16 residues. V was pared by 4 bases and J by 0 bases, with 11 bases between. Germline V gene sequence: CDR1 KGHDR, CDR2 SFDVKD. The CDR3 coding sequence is TGTGCCACCAGTGACGGCCGACTCGCGAACACCGGGGAGCTGTTTTTT. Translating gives CATSDGRLANTGELFF.

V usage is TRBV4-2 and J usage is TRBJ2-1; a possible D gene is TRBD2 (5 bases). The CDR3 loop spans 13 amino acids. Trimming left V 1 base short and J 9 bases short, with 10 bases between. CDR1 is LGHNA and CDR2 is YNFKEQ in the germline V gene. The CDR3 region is CASSQGEILEQFF. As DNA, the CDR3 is TGTGCCAGCAGCCAAGGGGAGATTCTTGAGCAGTTCTTC.

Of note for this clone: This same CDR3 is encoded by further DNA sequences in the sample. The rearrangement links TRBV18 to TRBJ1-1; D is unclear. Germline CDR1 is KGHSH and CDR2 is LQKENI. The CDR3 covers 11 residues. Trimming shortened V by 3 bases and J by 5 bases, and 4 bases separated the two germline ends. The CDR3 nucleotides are TGTGCCAGCTCACCTGGTACTGAAGCTTTCTTT. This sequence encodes CASSPGTEAFF.

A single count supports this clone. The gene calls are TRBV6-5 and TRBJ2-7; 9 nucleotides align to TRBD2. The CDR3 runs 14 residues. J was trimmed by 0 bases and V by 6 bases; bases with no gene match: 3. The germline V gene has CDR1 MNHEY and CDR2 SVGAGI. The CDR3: CASSLAGSSYEQYF. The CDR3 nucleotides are TGTGCCAGCAGCCTAGCGGGAAGCTCCTACGAGCAGTACTTC.

This CDR3 reads CSVERSTDTQYF. CDR3 in DNA: TGCAGCGTTGAAAGGAGTACAGATACGCAGTATTTT. The rearrangement uses TRBV29-1 and TRBJ2-3; unclear D gene. Germline CDR1 SQVTM, CDR2 ANQGSEA. The germline V and J ends were trimmed by 2 bases and 3 bases, with 6 bases remaining between them. The CDR3 loop spans 12 amino acids.

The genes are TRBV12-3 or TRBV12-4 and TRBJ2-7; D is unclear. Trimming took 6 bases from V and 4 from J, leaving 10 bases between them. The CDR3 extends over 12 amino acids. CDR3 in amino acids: CASSRRTYEQYF. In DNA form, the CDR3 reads TGTGCCAGCAGCCGGCGTACGTACGAGCAGTACTTC.

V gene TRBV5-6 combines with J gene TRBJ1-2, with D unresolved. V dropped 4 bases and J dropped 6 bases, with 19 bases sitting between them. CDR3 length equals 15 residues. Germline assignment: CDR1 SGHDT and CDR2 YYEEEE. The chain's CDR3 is CASSPGLGRMDGYTF. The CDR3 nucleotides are TGTGCCAGCAGCCCTGGTTTGGGTAGAATGGATGGCTACACCTTC.

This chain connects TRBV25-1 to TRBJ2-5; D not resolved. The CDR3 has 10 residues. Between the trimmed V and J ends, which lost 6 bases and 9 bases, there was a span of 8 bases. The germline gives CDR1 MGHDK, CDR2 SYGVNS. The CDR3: CASSESSQYF. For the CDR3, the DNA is TGTGCCAGCAGCGAGAGTTCCCAGTACTTC. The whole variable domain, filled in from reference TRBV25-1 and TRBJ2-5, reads EADIYQTPRYLVIGTGKKITLECSQTMGHDKMYWYQQDPGMELHLIHYSYGVNSTEKGDLSSESTVSRIRTEHFPLTLESARPSHTSQYLCASSESSQYFGPGTRLLVL.

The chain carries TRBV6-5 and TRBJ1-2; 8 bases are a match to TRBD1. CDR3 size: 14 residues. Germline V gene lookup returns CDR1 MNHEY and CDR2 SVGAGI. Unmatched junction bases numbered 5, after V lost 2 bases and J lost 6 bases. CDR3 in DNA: TGTGCCAGCAGTTACACGGGGACAGGCCATGGCTACACCTTC. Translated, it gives CASSYTGTGHGYTF.

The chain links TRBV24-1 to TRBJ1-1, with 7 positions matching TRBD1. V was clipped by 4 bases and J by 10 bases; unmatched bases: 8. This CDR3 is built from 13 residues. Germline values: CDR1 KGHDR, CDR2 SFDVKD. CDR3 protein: CATSDATGMRAFF. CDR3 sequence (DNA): TGTGCCACCAGTGACGCGACAGGGATGAGAGCTTTCTTT.

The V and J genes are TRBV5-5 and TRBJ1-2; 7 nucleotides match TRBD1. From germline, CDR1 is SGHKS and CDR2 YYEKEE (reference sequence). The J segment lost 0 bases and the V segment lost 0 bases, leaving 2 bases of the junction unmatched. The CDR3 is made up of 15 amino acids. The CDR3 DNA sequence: TGTGCCAGCAGCTTGGCCGGACAGGCTAACTATGGCTACACCTTC. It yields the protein CASSLAGQANYGYTF.

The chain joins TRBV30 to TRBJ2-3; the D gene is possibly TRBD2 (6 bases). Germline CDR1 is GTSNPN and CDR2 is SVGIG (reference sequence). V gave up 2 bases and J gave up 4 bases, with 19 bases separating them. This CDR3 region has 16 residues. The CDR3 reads CAWSPLGRGRPDTQYF. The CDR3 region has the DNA TGTGCCTGGAGTCCTCTGGGGCGGGGTCGCCCAGATACGCAGTATTTT.

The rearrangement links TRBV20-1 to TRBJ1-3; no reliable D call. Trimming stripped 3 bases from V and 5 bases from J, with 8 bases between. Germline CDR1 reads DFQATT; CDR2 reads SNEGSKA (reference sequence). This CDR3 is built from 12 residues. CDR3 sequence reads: CSASYTRNTIYF. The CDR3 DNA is TGCAGTGCTAGTTACACGAGAAACACCATATATTTT.

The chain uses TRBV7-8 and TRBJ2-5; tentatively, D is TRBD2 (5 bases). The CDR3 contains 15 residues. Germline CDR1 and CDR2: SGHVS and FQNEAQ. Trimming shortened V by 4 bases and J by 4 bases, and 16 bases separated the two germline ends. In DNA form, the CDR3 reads TGTGCCAGCAGCTCATGGGCGGGTAATTTAGAGACCCAGTACTTC. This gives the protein CASSSWAGNLETQYF.

CDR3 coding DNA: TGTGCCAGCAGCGGGCAGTCAGGGGGTCGAAACACCATATATTTT. Protein sequence: CASSGQSGGRNTIYF. The V gene is TRBV9, the J gene TRBJ1-3, with TRBD1 identical over 7 bases. With V trimmed by 3 bases and J by 5 bases, 8 bases remained unmatched. Germline loops: CDR1 SGDLS, CDR2 YYNGEE. The CDR3 is 15 amino acids.

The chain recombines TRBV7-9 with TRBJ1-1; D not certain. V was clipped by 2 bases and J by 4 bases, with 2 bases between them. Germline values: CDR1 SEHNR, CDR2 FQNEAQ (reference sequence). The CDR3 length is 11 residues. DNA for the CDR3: TGTGCCAGCAGCTTAACCACTGAAGCTTTCTTT. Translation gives CASSLTTEAFF.

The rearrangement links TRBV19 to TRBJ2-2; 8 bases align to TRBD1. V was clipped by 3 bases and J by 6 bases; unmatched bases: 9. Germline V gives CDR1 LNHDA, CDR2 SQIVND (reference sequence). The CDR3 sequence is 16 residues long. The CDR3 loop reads CASSMSGRGRPGELFF. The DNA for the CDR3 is TGTGCCAGTAGTATGTCGGGCAGGGGGCGACCCGGGGAGCTGTTTTTT.

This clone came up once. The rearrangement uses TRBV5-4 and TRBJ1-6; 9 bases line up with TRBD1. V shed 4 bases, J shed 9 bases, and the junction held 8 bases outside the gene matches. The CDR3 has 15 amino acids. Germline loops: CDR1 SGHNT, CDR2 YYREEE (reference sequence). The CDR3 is CASSPGQGLISPLHF. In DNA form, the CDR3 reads TGTGCCAGCAGCCCGGGACAGGGACTGATTTCACCCCTCCACTTT.

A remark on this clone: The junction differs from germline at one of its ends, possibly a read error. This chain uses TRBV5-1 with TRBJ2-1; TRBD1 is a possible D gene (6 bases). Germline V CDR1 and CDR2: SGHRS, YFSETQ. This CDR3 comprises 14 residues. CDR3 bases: TGCGCCAGCAGCTACCGACAGGTGTACAGTGAGCAGTTCTTC. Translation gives CASSYRQVYSEQFF.

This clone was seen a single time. This chain's CDR3 is CASSLVSGGTDTQYF. For the CDR3, the DNA is TGCGCCAGCAGCTTGGTTAGCGGGGGTACAGATACGCAGTATTTT. The chain carries TRBV5-1 and TRBJ2-3; 9 nucleotides agree with TRBD2. CDR3 length: 15 residues. Germline assignment: CDR1 SGHRS and CDR2 YFSETQ. Trimming removed 0 bases from V and 3 bases from J; junction bases left unmatched: 2.

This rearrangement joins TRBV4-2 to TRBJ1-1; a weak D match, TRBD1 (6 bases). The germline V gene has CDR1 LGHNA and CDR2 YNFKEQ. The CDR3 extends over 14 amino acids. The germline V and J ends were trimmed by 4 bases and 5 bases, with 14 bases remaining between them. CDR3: CASSREGGDTEAFF. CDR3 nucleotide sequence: TGTGCCAGCAGCCGGGAGGGGGGCGATACTGAAGCTTTCTTT.

For the CDR3, the DNA is TGTGCCAGCAGCTTAGTTCCACCTAACTATGGCTACACCTTC. Encoded protein: CASSLVPPNYGYTF. V and J are TRBV7-9 and TRBJ1-2; no clear D gene. Germline V gene data show CDR1 as SEHNR and CDR2 as FQNEAQ (reference sequence). With 1 base removed from V and 0 bases from J, the gap between germline ends came to 6 bases. The CDR3 is 14 amino acids.

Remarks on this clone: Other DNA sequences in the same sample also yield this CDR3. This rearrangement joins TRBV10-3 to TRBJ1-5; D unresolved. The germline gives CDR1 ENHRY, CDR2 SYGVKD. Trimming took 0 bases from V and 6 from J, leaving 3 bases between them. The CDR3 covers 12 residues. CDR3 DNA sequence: TGTGCCATCAGTGAGTCGGCTCAGCCCCAGCATTTT. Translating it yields CAISESAQPQHF.

CDR3 sequence: CAWNEGTGNTIYF. CDR3 DNA: TGTGCCTGGAACGAGGGTACAGGAAACACCATATATTTT. V is TRBV30 and J is TRBJ1-3; D remains unclear. V was pared by 4 bases and J by 4 bases, with 11 bases between. Germline lookup yields CDR1 GTSNPN and CDR2 SVGIG (reference sequence). The CDR3 is 13 amino acids.

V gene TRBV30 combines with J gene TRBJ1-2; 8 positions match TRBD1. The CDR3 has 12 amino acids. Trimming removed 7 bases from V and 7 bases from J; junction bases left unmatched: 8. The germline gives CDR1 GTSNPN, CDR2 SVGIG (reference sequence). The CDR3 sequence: CAYDRGNFGYTF. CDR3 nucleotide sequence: TGTGCCTATGACAGGGGTAATTTTGGCTACACCTTC.

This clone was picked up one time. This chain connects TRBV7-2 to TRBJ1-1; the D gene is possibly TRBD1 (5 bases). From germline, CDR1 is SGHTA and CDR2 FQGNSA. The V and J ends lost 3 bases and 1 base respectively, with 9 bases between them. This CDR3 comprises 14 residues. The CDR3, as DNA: TGTGCCAGCAGCTTCGGACATTCGAACACTGAAGCTTTCTTT. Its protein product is CASSFGHSNTEAFF.

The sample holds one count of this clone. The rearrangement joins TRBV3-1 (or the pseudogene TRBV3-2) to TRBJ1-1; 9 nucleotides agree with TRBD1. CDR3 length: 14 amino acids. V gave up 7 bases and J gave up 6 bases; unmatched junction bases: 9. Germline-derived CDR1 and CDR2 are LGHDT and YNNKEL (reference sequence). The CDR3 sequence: CASIGTGINAEAFF. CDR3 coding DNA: TGTGCCAGCATAGGGACAGGGATAAACGCTGAAGCTTTCTTT.

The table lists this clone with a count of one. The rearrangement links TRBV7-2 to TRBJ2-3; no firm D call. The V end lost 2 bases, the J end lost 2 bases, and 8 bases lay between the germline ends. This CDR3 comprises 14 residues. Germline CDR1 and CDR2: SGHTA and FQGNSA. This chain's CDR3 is CASSLLRSTDTQYF. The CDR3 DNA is TGTGCCAGCAGCTTACTCAGGTCCACAGATACGCAGTATTTT.